A selection of T cell receptor beta chains follows, all from one sample in a study of beta chain features in type 1 diabetes. Measured with immunoSEQ multiplex PCR; TCRdb has only the in-frame clones, and not every one. Among around 40,000 clones listed, roughly half were seen once. Sequencing was carried out using Tregs from blood. Receptors were obtained from a woman younger than 35 in good health. Each CDR3 is given with its conserved first and last residue. The D gene is left open where the match is weak.

J | D | V | CDR3
TRBJ1-4 | - | TRBV28 | CAVKQGTNEKLFF
TRBJ1-5 | TRBD1 | TRBV2 | CAIGQGGGQPQHF
TRBJ2-1 | TRBD2 | TRBV7-3 | CASSYTGLANNEQFF
TRBJ2-1 | TRBD1 | TRBV5-1 | CASSLGDRVNEQFF
TRBJ2-5 | TRBD2 | TRBV27 | CASSPDSGRVNKKTQYF
TRBJ1-1 | - | TRBV6-6 | CASSYSYNTEAFF
TRBJ2-7 | TRBD2 | TRBV7-9 | CASSGRLAGAIYEQYF
TRBJ1-6 | - | TRBV27 | CATDPRGGNSPLHF
TRBJ1-2 | - | TRBV27 | CASSPYGGGYTF
TRBJ2-5 | - | TRBV5-5 | CASSLGSSVNQETQYF
TRBJ2-1 | TRBD2 | TRBV7-6 | CASSLAGRAGNEQFF
TRBJ2-1 | TRBD2 | TRBV4-2 | CASSQEGLAGDEQFF
TRBJ2-5 | TRBD2 | TRBV10-1 | CASTVGLAGETQYF
TRBJ2-1 | TRBD2 | TRBV10-3 | CAISDSRTSGRALLFNEQFF
TRBJ2-3 | - | TRBV7-2 | CASSFEYLKHTDTQYF
TRBJ2-5 | - | TRBV6-6 | CASRKYGDSQETQYF
TRBJ2-6 | - | TRBV25-1 | CASSELTLTGANVLTF
TRBJ2-3 | TRBD2 | TRBV27 | CASRAGGTDTQYF
TRBJ2-2 | TRBD1 | TRBV7-3 | CASSQIAGTGGGELFF
TRBJ2-7 | TRBD1 | TRBV28 | CASSLPRDRVSYEQYF
TRBJ2-7 | - | TRBV27 | CASRGHLYEQYF
TRBJ2-3 | - | TRBV2 | CASNRDSGTDTQYF
TRBJ2-1 | TRBD2 | TRBV7-7 | CASSLDLASGRNEQFF
TRBJ1-4 | - | TRBV6-1 | CASSAIWGTNEKLFF
TRBJ1-3 | TRBD1 | TRBV11-2 | CASSSDRAGNTIYF
TRBJ1-4 | - | TRBV6-6 | CASRKPTFSTNEKLFF
TRBJ1-1 | - | TRBV28 | CASSIAGRATEAFF
TRBJ2-1 | TRBD2 | TRBV7-2 | CASSPVTGLGPYNEQFF
TRBJ2-1 | - | TRBV6-6 | CASSSPTSYNEQFF
TRBJ2-5 | TRBD2 | TRBV6-5 | CASSYLAGQSQETQYF
TRBJ2-1 | TRBD2 | TRBV18 | CASSPPISGRYNEQFF
TRBJ2-7 | - | TRBV5-6 | CASSLVAGVIEQYF
TRBJ2-6 | - | TRBV5-1 | CASSLDLGGPGANVLTF
TRBJ2-7 | TRBD2 | TRBV10-3 | CAISESSGRPYEQYF
TRBJ2-3 | TRBD2 | TRBV4-2 | CASSQALAGGTDTQYF
TRBJ1-4 | - | TRBV10-3 | CAISSGREEKLFF
TRBJ2-1 | TRBD2 | TRBV7-9 | CASSSYEAGAVSEQFF
TRBJ2-3 | TRBD2 | TRBV28 | CAGKNSGSTDTQYF
TRBJ2-4 | - | TRBV5-8 | CASSRFSENIQYF
TRBJ2-7 | TRBD1 | TRBV28 | CASSSQDRGGSYEQYF
TRBJ2-7 | - | TRBV6-1 | CASSEAFRQYF
TRBJ1-5 | - | TRBV7-3 | CASSPQVNQPQHF
TRBJ2-1 | TRBD1 | TRBV6-1 | CASRNRGSYNEQFF
TRBJ1-4 | - | TRBV30 | CAWSEGANEKLFF
TRBJ1-1 | TRBD1 | TRBV5-5 | CASSFAPQGLNTEAFF
TRBJ1-2 | - | TRBV18 | CASSPLDSYGYTF
TRBJ2-1 | TRBD2 | TRBV7-9 | CASRFAAGYNEQFF
TRBJ1-4 | TRBD1 | TRBV7-9 | CASSFGTADEKLFF
TRBJ2-7 | TRBD2 | TRBV28 | CASSLLGTSGYEQYF
TRBJ1-5 | - | TRBV18 | CASSPRTLDEGNQPQHF
TRBJ1-2 | - | TRBV7-9 | CASSLDGGYYGYTF
TRBJ2-5 | - | TRBV6-5 | CASSSSRTGGQYF
TRBJ2-5 | - | TRBV5-1 | CASSFSGVGGQETQYF
TRBJ1-5 | - | TRBV19 | CASSYPGDRNQPQHF